One T cell receptor (beta chain) is described in this entry. What it binds is unknown. The PCR had 60 Vbeta and 13 Jbeta primers. TCRdb's copy holds only in-frame clones and misses some; the assay was immunoSEQ multiplex PCR. The table has 100,000 to 150,000 clones, just under 80% seen once; the top ten hold around 1.8%. From germline, CDR1 is SEHNR and CDR2 FQNEAQ (reference sequence). The V and J ends lost 2 bases and 0 bases, in that order; junction bases with no gene match: 2. The length of the CDR3 is 16 residues. The record originates from a study of cytomegalovirus exposure and HLA in healthy donors. Study-level findings and limits: Compared with the approximately 670-donor mean, an Asian-associated ancestry cluster reportedly had fewer N-insertions, according to a later analysis. Later analysis showed TCR association rates varying by HLA locus, highest for DRB1 and lowest for HLA-C.

V gene TRBV7-9 combines with J gene TRBJ2-3; 10 nucleotides line up with TRBD2. This sequence originates from a woman in her forties in good health and CMV-seronegative. Sequenced sample: PBMCs. CDR3 nucleotides: TGTGCCAGCAGCTTAAGCGGGGGGGCCAGCACAGATACGCAGTATTTT. The encoded protein is CASSLSGGASTDTQYF.